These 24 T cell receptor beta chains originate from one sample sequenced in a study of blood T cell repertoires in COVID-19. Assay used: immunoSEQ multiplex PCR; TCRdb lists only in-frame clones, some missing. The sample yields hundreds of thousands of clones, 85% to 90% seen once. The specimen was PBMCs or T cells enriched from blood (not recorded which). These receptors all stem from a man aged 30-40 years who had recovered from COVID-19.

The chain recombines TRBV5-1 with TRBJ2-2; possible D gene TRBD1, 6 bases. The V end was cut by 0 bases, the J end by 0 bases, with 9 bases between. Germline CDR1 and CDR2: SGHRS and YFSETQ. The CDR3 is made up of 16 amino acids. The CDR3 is CASSLEGGPNTGELFF. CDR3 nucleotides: TGCGCCAGCAGCTTGGAAGGGGGTCCGAACACCGGGGAGCTGTTTTTT.

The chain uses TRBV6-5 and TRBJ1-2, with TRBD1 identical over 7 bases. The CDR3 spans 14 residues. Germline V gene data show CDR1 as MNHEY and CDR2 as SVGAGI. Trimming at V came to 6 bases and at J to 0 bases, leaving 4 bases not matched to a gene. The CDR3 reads CASSPGQTNYGYTF. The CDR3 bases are TGTGCCAGCAGCCCGGGACAGACTAACTATGGCTACACCTTC.

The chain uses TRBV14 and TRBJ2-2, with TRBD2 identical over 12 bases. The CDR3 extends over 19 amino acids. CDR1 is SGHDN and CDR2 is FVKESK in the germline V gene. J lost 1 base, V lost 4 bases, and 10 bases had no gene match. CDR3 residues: CASSPIKTSGGLNTGELFF. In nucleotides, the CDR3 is TGTGCCAGCAGCCCGATAAAGACTAGCGGGGGATTGAACACCGGGGAGCTGTTTTTT.

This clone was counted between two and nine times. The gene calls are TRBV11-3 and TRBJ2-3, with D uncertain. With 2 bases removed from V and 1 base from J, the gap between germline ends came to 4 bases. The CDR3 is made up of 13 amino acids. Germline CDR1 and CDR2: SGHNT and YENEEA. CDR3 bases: TGTGCCAGCAGCTTAAGCGGCACAGATACGCAGTATTTT. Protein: CASSLSGTDTQYF.

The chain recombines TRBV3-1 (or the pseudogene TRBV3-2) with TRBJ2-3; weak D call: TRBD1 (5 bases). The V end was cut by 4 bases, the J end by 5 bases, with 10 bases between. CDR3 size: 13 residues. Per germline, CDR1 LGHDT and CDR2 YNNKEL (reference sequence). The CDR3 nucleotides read TGTGCCAGCAGCCTAAGAAGGGGAGATACGCAGTATTTT. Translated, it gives CASSLRRGDTQYF.

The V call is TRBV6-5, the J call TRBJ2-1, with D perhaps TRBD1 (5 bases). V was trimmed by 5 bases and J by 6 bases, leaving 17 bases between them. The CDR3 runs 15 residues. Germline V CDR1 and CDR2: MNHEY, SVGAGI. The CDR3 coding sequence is TGTGCCAGCAGTCCGCGACAGATACTTCCCAATGAGCAGTTCTTC. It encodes CASSPRQILPNEQFF.

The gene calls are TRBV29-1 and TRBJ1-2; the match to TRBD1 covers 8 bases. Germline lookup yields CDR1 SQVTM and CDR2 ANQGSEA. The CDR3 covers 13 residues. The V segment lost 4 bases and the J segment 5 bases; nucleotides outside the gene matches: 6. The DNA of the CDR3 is TGCAGCGTTGGGACAGGGAATAGGTATGGCTACACCTTC. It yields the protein CSVGTGNRYGYTF.

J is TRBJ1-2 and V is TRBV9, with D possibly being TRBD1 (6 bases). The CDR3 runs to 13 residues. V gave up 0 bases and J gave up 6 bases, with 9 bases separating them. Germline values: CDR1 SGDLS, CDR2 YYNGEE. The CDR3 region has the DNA TGTGCCAGCAGCGTAGTTCGGACAGATGGCTACACCTTC. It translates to CASSVVRTDGYTF.

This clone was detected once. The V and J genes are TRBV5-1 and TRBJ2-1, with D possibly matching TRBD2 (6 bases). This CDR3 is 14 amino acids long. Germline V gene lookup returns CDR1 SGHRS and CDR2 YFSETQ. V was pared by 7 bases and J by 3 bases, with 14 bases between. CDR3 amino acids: CASVPQGGYNEQFF. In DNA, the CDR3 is TGCGCCAGCGTTCCCCAGGGAGGCTACAATGAGCAGTTCTTC.

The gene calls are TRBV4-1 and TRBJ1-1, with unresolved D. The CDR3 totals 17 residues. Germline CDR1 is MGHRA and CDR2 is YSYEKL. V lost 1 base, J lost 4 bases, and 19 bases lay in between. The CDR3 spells CASSQVLSRSTATEAFF. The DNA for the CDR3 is TGCGCCAGCAGCCAAGTTCTATCACGGAGCACTGCCACTGAAGCTTTCTTT.

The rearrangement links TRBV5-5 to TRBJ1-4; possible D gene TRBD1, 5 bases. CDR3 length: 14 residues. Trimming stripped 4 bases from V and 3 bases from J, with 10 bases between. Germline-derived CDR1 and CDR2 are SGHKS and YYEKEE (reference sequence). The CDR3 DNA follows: TGTGCCAGCAGCGGAACAGGCCCTAATGAAAAACTGTTTTTT. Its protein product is CASSGTGPNEKLFF.

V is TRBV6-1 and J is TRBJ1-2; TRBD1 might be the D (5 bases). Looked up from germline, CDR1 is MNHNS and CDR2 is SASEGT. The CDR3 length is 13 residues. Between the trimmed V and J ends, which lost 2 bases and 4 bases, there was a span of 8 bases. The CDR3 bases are TGTGCCAGCAGTGAAACAGGATCCTATGGCTACACCTTC. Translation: CASSETGSYGYTF.

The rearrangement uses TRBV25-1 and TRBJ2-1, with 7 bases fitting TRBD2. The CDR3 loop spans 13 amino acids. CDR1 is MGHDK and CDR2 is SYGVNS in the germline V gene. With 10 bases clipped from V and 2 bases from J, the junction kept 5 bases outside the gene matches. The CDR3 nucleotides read TGTGCCACCCTGGGGGGGGCCTACAATGAGCAGTTCTTC. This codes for CATLGGAYNEQFF.

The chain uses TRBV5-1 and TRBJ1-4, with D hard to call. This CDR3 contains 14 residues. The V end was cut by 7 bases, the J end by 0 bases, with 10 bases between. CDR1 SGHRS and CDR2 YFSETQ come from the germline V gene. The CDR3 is CASGPEPTNEKLFF. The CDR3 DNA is TGCGCCAGCGGGCCGGAACCAACTAATGAAAAACTGTTTTTT.

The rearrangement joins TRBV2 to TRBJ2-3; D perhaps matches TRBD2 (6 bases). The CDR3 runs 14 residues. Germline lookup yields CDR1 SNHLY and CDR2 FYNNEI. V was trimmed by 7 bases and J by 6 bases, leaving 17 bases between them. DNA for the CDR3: TGTGCCAGCAAGCCGGGACTCGCGACGGATACGCAGTATTTT. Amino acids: CASKPGLATDTQYF.

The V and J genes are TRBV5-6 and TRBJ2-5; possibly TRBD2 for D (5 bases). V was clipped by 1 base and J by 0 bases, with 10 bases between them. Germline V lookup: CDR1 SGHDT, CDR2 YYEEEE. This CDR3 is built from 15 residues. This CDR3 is CASSLRLLHQETQYF. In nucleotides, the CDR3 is TGTGCCAGCAGCTTGAGACTACTGCACCAAGAGACCCAGTACTTC.

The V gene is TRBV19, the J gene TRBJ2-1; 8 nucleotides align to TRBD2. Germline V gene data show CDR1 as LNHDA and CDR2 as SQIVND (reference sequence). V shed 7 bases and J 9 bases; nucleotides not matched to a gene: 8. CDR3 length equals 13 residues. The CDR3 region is CASKQAGDFEQFF. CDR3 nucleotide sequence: TGTGCCAGTAAACAAGCGGGAGATTTTGAGCAGTTCTTC.

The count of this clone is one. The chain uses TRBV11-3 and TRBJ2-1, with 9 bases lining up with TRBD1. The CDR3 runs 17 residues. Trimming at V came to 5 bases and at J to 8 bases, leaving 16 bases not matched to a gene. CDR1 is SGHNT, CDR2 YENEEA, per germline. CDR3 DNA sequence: TGTGCCAGCAGCACCTGGACAGGGGCGCGAAACGTCGATGAGCAGTTCTTC. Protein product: CASSTWTGARNVDEQFF.

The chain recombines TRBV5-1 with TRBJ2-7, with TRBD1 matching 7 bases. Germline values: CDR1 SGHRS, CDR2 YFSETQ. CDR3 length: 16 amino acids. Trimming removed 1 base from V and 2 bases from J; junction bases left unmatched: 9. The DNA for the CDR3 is TGCGCCAGCAGCTTGTCGACCGACAGGGCCACCTACGAGCAGTACTTC. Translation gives CASSLSTDRATYEQYF. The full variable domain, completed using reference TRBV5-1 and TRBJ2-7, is KAGVTQTPRYLIKTRGQQVTLSCSPISGHRSVSWYQQTPGQGLQFLFEYFSETQRNKGNFPGRFSGRQFSNSRSEMNVSTLELGDSALYLCASSLSTDRATYEQYFGPGTRLTVT.

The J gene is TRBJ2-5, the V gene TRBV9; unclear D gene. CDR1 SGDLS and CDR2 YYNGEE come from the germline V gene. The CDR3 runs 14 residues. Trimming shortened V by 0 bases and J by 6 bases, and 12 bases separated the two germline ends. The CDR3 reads CASSVASPGQTQYF. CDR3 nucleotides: TGTGCCAGCAGCGTAGCGAGTCCTGGGCAGACCCAGTACTTC. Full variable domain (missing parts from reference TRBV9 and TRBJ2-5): DSGVTQTPKHLITATGQRVTLRCSPRSGDLSVYWYQQSLDQGLQFLIQYYNGEERAKGNILERFSAQQFPDLHSELNLSSLELGDSALYFCASSVASPGQTQYFGPGTRLLVL.

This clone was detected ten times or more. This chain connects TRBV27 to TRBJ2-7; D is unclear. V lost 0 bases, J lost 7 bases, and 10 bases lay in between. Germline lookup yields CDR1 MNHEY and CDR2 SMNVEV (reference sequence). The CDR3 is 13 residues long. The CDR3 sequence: CASSLSLLREQYF. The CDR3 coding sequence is TGTGCCAGCAGTTTATCCCTACTGAGGGAGCAGTACTTC.

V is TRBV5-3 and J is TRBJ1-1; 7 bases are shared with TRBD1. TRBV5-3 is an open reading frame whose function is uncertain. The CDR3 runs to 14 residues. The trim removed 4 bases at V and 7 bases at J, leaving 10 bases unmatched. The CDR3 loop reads CARSPADRDGEAFF. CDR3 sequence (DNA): TGTGCCAGAAGCCCCGCCGACAGGGACGGTGAAGCTTTCTTT.

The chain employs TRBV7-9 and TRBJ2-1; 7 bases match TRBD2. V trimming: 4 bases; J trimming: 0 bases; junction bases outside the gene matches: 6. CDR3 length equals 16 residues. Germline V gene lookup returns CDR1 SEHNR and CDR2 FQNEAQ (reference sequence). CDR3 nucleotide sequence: TGTGCCAGCAGCTCACTGGGGGGGAGCTCCTACAATGAGCAGTTCTTC. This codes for CASSSLGGSSYNEQFF.

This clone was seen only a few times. CDR3 bases: TGTGCCAGCAGCCTCGGACATGCGGATGAGCAGTTCTTC. Its translation is CASSLGHADEQFF. The gene calls are TRBV7-6 and TRBJ2-1, with D possibly TRBD1 on 5 matching bases. The CDR3 extends over 13 amino acids. Germline CDR1 and CDR2: SGHVS and FNYEAQ. Trimming stripped 5 bases from V and 8 bases from J, with 13 bases between. Variable domain in full (rest from reference TRBV7-6 and TRBJ2-1): GAGVSQSPRYKVTKRGQDVALRCDPISGHVSLYWYRQALGQGPEFLTYFNYEAQQDKSGLPNDRFSAERPEGSISTLTIQRTEQRDSAMYRCASSLGHADEQFFGPGTRLTVL.